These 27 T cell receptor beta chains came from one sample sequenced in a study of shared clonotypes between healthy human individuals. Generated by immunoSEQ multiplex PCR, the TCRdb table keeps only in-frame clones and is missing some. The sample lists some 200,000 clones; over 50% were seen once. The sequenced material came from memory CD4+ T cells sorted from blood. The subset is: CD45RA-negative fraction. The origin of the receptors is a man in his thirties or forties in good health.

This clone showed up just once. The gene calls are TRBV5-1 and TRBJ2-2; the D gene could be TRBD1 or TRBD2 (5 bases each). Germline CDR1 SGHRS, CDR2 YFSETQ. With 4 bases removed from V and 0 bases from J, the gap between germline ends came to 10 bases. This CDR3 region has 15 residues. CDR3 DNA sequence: TGCGCCAGCAGCCCCGGGACCGCGAACACCGGGGAGCTGTTTTTT. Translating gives CASSPGTANTGELFF.

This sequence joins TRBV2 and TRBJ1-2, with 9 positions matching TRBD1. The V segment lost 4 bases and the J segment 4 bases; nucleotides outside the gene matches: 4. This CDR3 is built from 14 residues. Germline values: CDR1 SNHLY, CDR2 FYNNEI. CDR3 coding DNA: TGTGCCAGCAGTGTGGACAGGGGCAGCTATGGCTACACCTTC. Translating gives CASSVDRGSYGYTF.

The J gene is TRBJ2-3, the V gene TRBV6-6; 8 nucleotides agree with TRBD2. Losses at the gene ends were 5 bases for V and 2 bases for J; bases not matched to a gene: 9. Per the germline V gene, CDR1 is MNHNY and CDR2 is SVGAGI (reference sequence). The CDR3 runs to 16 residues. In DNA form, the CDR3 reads TGTGCCAGCAGTCCCGGGACTAGTGACCTCACAGATACGCAGTATTTT. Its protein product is CASSPGTSDLTDTQYF.

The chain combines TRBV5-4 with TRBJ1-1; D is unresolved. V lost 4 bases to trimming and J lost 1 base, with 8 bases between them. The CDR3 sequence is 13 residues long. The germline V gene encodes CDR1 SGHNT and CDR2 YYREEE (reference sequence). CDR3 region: CASSDRANTEAFF. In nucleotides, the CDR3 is TGTGCCAGCAGCGACCGAGCGAACACTGAAGCTTTCTTT.

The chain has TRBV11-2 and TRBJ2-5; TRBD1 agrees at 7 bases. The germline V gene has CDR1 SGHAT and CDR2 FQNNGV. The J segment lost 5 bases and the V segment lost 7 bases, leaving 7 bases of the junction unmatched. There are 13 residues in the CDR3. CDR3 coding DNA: TGTGCCAGCAAGGCTACAGGGGCTGAGACCCAGTACTTC. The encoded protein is CASKATGAETQYF.

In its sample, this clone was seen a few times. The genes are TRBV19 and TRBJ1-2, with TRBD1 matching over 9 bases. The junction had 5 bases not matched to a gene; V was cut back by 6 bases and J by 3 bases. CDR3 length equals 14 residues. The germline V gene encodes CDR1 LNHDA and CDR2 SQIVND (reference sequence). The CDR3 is CASRGDRVDYGYTF. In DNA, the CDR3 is TGTGCCAGTAGGGGGGACAGGGTGGACTATGGCTACACCTTC. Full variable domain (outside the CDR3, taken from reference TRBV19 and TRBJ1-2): DGGITQSPKYLFRKEGQNVTLSCEQNLNHDAMYWYRQDPGQGLRLIYYSQIVNDFQKGDIAEGYSVSREKKESFPLTVTSAQKNPTAFYLCASRGDRVDYGYTFGSGTRLTVV.

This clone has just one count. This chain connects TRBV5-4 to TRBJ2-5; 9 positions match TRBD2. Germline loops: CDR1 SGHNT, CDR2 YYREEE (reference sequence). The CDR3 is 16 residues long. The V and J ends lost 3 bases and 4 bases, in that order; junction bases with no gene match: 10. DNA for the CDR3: TGTGCCAGCAGCTCAGTGGGGGCGGGAGGGCGAGAGACCCAGTACTTC. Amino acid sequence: CASSSVGAGGRETQYF.

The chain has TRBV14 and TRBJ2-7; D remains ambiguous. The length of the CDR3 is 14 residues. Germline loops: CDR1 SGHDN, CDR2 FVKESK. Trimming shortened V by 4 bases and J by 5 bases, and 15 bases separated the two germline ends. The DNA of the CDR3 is TGTGCCAGCAGCCCTAGAACCCTACCTGACGAGCAGTACTTC. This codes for CASSPRTLPDEQYF. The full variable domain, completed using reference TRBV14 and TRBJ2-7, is EAGVTQFPSHSVIEKGQTVTLRCDPISGHDNLYWYRRVMGKEIKFLLHFVKESKQDESGMPNNRFLAERTGGTYSTLKVQPAELEDSGVYFCASSPRTLPDEQYFGPGTRLTVT.

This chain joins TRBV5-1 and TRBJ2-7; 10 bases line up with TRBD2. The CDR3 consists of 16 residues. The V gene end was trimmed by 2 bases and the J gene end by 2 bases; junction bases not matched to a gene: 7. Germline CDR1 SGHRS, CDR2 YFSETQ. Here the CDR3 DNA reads TGCGCCAGCAGCTTATCACTAGCGGGGATAGCCTACGAGCAGTACTTC. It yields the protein CASSLSLAGIAYEQYF.

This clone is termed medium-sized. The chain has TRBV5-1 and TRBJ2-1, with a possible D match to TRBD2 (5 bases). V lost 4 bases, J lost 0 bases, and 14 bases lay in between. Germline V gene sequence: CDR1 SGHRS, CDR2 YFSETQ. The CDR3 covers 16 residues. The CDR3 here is CASSREAESSYNEQFF. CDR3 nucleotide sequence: TGCGCCAGCAGCCGGGAAGCGGAGAGCTCCTACAATGAGCAGTTCTTC.

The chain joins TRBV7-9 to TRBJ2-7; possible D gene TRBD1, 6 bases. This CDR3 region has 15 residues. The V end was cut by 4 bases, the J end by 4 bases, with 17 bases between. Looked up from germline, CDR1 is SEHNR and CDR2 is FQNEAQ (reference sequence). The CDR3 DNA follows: TGTGCCAGCAGCTACCCCCCCGGACAGCCGTACGAGCAGTACTTC. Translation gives CASSYPPGQPYEQYF. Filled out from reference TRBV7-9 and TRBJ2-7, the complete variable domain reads DTGVSQNPRHKITKRGQNVTFRCDPISEHNRLYWYRQTLGQGPEFLTYFQNEAQLEKSRLLSDRFSAERPKGSFSTLEIQRTEQGDSAMYLCASSYPPGQPYEQYFGPGTRLTVT.

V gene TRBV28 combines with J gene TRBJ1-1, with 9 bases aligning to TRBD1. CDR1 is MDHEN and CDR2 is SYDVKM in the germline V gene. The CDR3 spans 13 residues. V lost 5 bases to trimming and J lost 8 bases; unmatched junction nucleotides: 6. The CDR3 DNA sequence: TGTGCCAGCAGTGGGACAGGGAGGGTAGAAGCTTTCTTT. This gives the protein CASSGTGRVEAFF.

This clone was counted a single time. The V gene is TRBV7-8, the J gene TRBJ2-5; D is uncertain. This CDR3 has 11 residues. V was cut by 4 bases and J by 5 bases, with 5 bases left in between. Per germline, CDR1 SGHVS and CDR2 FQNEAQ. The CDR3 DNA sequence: TGTGCCAGCAGCTCCCTCGAGACCCAGTACTTC. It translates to CASSSLETQYF.

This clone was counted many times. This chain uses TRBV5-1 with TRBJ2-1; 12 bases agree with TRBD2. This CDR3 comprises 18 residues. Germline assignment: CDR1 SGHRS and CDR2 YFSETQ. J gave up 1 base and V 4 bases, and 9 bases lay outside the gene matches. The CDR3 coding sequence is TGCGCCAGCAGCGGACCGGGACTAGCGGGCTCGTCCTACAATGAGCAGTTCTTC. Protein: CASSGPGLAGSSYNEQFF.

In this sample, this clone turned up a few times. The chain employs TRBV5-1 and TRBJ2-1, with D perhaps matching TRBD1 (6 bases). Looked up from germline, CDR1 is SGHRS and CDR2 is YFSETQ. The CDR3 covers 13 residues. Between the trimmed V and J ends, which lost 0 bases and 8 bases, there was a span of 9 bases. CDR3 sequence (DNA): TGCGCCAGCAGCTTGGGGGCAGGGGATGAGCAGTTCTTC. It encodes CASSLGAGDEQFF.

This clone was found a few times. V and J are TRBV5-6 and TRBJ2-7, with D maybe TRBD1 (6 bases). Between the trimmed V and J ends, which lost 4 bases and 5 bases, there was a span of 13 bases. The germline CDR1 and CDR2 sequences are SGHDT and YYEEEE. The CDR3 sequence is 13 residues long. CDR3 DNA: TGTGCCAGCAGCACAGGACAGTGGGACGAGCAGTACTTC. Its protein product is CASSTGQWDEQYF.

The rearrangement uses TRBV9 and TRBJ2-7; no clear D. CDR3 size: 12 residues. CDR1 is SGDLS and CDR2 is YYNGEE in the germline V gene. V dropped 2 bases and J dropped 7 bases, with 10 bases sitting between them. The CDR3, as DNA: TGTGCCAGCAGCGTGGCTAGTGGTGAGCAGTACTTC. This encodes CASSVASGEQYF.

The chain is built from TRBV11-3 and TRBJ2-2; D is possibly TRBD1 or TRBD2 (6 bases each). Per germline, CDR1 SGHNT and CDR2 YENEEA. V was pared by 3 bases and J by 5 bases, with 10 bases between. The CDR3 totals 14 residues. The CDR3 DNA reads TGTGCCAGCAGCTTCCGGGGGCAGACCGGGGAGCTGTTTTTT. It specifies CASSFRGQTGELFF.

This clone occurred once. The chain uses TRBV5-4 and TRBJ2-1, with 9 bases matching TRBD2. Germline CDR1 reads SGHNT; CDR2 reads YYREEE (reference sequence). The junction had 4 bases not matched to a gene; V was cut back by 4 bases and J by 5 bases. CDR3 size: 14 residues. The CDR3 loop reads CASSRLAEDNEQFF. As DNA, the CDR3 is TGTGCCAGCAGCAGACTAGCGGAGGACAATGAGCAGTTCTTC.

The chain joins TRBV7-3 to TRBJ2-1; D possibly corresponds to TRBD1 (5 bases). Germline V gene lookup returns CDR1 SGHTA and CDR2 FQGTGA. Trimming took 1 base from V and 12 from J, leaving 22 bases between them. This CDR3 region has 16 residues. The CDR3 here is CASSLMPGPSNDVQFF. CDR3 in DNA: TGTGCCAGCAGCTTAATGCCAGGGCCATCCAACGATGTGCAGTTCTTC.

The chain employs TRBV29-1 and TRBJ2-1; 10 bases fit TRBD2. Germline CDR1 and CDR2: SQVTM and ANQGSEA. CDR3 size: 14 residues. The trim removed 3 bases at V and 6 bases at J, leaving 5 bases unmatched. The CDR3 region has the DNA TGCAGCGTTGAGTTAGCGGGAGGAATCAATGAGCAGTTCTTC. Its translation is CSVELAGGINEQFF.

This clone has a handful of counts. CDR3 nucleotides: TGCAGGGCGACAGCTGGAAACACCATATATTTT. It yields the protein CRATAGNTIYF. This chain joins TRBV20-1 and TRBJ1-3; D might be TRBD1 (5 bases). The germline V gene has CDR1 DFQATT and CDR2 SNEGSKA (reference sequence). The CDR3 has 11 residues.

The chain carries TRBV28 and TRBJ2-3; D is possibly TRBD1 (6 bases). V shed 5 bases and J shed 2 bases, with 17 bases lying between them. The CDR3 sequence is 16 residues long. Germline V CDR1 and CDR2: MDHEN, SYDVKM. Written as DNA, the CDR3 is TGTGCCAGCAGTCCCCCGGGACACCTCATCACAGATACGCAGTATTTT. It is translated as CASSPPGHLITDTQYF.

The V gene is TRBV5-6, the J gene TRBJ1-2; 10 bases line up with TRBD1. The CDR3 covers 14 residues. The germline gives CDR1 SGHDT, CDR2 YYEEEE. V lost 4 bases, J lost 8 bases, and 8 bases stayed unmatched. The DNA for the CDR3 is TGTGCCAGCAGCCCTCCGACAGGGGGCGCCGGCTACACCTTC. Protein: CASSPPTGGAGYTF.

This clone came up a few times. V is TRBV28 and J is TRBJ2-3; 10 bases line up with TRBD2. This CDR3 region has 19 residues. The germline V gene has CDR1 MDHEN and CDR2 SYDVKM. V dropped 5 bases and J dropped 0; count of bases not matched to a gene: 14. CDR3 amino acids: CASSPARLAGVGSTDTQYF. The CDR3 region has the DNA TGTGCCAGCAGTCCCGCGCGGCTAGCGGGAGTTGGGAGCACAGATACGCAGTATTTT.

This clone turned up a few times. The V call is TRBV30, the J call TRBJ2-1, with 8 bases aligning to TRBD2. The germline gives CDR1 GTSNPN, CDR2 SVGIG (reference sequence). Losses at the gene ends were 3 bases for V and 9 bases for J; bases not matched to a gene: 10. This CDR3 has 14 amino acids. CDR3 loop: CAWSGLALGGEQFF. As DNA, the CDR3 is TGTGCCTGGAGCGGACTAGCCCTGGGGGGTGAGCAGTTCTTC. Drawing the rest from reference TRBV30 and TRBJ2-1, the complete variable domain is SQTIHQWPATLVQPVGSPLSLECTVEGTSNPNLYWYRQAAGRGLQLLFYSVGIGQISSEVPQNLSASRPQDRQFILSSKKLLLSDSGFYLCAWSGLALGGEQFFGPGTRLTVL.

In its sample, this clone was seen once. CDR3 sequence: CASSGREGLVDTQYF. The CDR3 nucleotides are TGTGCCAGTAGTGGGCGGGAGGGCCTTGTAGATACGCAGTATTTT. V is TRBV19 and J is TRBJ2-3, with 9 bases lining up with TRBD2. This CDR3 comprises 15 residues. Unmatched junction bases numbered 8, after V lost 5 bases and J lost 5 bases. From germline, CDR1 is LNHDA and CDR2 SQIVND (reference sequence).